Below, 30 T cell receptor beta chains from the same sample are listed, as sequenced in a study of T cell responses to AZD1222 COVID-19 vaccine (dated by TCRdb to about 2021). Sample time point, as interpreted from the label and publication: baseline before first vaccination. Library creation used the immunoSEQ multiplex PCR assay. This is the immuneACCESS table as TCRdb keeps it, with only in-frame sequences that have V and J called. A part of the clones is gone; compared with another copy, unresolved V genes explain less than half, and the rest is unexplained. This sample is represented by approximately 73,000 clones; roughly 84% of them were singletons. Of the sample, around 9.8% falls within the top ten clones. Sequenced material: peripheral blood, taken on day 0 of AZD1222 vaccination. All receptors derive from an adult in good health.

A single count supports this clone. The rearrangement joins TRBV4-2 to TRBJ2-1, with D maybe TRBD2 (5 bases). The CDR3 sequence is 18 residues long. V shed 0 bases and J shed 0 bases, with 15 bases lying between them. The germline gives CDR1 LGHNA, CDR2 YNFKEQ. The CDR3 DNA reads TGTGCCAGCAGCCAAGAGGATACGCGGGCTAGCTCCTACAATGAGCAGTTCTTC. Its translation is CASSQEDTRASSYNEQFF.

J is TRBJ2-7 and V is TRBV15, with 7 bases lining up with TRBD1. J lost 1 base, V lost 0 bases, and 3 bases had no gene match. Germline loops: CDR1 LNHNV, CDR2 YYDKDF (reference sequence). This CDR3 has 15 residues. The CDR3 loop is CATSRDPGQSYEQYF. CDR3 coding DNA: TGTGCCACCAGCAGAGATCCGGGACAGTCCTACGAGCAGTACTTC.

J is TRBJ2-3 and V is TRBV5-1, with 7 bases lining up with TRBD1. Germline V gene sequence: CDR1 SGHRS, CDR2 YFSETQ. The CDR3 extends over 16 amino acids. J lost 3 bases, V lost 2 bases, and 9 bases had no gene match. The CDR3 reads CASSFRQGGGTDTQYF. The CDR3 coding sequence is TGCGCCAGCAGCTTCCGACAGGGTGGCGGGACAGATACGCAGTATTTT. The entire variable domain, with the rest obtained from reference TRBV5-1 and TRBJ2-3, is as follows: KAGVTQTPRYLIKTRGQQVTLSCSPISGHRSVSWYQQTPGQGLQFLFEYFSETQRNKGNFPGRFSGRQFSNSRSEMNVSTLELGDSALYLCASSFRQGGGTDTQYFGPGTRLTVL.

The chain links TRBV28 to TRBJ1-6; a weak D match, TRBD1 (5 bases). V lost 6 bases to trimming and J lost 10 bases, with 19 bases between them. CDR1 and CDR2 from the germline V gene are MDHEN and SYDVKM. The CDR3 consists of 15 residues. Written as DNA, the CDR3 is TGTGCCAGCAGCACCGCCCAGGGAAATTACTCACCCCTCCACTTT. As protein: CASSTAQGNYSPLHF.

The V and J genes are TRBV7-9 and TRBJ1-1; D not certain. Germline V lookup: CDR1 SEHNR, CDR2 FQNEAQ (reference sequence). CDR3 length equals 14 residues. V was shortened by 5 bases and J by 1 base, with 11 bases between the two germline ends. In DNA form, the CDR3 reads TGTGCCAGCAGCCCCCGGACGGGGAACACTGAAGCTTTCTTT. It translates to CASSPRTGNTEAFF.

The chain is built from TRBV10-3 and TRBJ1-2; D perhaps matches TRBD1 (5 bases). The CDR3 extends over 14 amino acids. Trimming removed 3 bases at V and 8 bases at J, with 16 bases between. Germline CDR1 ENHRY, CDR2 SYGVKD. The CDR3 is CAISDYRRTGGYTF. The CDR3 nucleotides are TGTGCCATCAGTGATTACAGGCGGACGGGCGGCTACACCTTC.

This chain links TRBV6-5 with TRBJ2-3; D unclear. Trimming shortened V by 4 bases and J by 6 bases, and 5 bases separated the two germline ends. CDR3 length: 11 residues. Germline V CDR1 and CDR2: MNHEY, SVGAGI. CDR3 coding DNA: TGTGCCAGCAGTTCGGTGGATACGCAGTATTTT. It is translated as CASSSVDTQYF.

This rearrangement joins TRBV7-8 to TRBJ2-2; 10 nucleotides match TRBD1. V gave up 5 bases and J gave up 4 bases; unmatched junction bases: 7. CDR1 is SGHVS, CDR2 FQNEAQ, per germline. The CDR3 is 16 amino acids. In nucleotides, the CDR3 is TGTGCCAGCAGCCCGCGACAGGGGGCATCCACCGGGGAGCTGTTTTTT. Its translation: CASSPRQGASTGELFF. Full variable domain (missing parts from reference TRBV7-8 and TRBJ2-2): GAGVSQSPRYKVAKRGQDVALRCDPISGHVSLFWYQQALGQGPEFLTYFQNEAQLDKSGLPSDRFFAERPEGSVSTLKIQRTQQEDSAVYLCASSPRQGASTGELFFGEGSRLTVL.

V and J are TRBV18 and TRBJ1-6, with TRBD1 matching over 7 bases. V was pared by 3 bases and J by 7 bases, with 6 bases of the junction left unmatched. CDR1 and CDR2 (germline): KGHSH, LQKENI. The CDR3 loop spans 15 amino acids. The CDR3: CASSPGTVTNSPLHF. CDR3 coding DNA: TGTGCCAGCTCACCTGGGACAGTTACGAATTCACCCCTCCACTTT.

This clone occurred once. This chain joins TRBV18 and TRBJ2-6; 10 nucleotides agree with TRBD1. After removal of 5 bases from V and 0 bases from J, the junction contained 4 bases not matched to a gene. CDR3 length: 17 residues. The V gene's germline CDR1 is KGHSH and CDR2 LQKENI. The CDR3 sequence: CASSSGQGLSGANVLTF. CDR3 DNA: TGTGCCAGCTCATCGGGACAGGGGCTCTCTGGGGCCAACGTCCTGACTTTC.

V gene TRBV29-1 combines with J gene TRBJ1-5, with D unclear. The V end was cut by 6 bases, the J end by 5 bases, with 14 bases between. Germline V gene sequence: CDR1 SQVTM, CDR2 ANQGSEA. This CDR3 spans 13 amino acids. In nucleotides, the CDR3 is TGCAGCGTCGCGGACGGACGATATCAGCCCCAGCATTTT. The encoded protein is CSVADGRYQPQHF.

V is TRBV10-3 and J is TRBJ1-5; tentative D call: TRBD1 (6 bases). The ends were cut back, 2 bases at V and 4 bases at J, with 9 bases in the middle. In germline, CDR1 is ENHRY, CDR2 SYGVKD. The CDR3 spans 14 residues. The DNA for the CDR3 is TGTGCCATCAGTGAGACAGGGAGTAATCAGCCCCAGCATTTT. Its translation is CAISETGSNQPQHF.

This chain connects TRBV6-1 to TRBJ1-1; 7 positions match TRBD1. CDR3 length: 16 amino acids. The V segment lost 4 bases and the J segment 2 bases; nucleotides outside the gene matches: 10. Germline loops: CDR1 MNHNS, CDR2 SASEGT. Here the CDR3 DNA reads TGTGCCAGCAGTGGTGGCAGGGGGGCCTTTAACACTGAAGCTTTCTTT. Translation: CASSGGRGAFNTEAFF.

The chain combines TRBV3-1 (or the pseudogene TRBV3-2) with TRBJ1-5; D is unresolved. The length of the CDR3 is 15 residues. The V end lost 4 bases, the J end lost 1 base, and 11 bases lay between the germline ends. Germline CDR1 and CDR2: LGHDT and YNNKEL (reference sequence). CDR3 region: CASSLGYGSNQPQHF. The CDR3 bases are TGTGCCAGCAGCCTGGGGTATGGGAGCAATCAGCCCCAGCATTTT.

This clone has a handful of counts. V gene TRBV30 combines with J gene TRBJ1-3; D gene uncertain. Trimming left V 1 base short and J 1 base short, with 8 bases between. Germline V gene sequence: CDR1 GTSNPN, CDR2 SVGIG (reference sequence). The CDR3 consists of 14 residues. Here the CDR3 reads CAWSGSGSGNTIYF. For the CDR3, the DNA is TGTGCCTGGAGTGGGAGCGGGTCTGGAAACACCATATATTTT.

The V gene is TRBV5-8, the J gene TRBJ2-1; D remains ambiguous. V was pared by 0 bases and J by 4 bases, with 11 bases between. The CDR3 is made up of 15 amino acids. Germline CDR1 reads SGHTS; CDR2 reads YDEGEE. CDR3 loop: CASSLGSGSYNEQFF. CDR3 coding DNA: TGTGCCAGCAGCTTGGGTTCTGGGTCTTACAATGAGCAGTTCTTC.

As DNA, the CDR3 is TGTGCCATCAGTGAGCTAGCGACCGGGGAGCTGTTTTTT. It codes for CAISELATGELFF. The V and J genes are TRBV10-3 and TRBJ2-2; maybe TRBD2 (6 bases). Trimming took 2 bases from V and 5 from J, leaving 6 bases between them. This CDR3 contains 13 residues. CDR1 and CDR2 (germline): ENHRY, SYGVKD.

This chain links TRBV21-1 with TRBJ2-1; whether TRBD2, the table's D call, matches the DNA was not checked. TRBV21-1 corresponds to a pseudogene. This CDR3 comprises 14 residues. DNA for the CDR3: TGTGCCAGCAGAGGGCGGGGGGCCCACAATGAGCAGTTCTTC. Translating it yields CASRGRGAHNEQFF.

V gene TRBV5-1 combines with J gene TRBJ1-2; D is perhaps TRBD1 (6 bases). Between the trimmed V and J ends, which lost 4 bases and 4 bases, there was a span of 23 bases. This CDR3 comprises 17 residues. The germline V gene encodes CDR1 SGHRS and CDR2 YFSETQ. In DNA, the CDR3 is TGCGCCAGCAGCCCCACGGGGGCAGCGAGCTTAGTCTATGGCTACACCTTC. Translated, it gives CASSPTGAASLVYGYTF.

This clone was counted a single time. The DNA for the CDR3 is TGTGCCATCAGCGTCAAAGCGGGGGGTGCCTACAATGAGCAGTTCTTC. Its protein product is CAISVKAGGAYNEQFF. The chain carries TRBV10-3 and TRBJ2-1; 9 bases line up with TRBD2. The CDR3 has 16 residues. The junction had 8 bases not matched to a gene; V was cut back by 6 bases and J by 2 bases. CDR1 and CDR2 from the germline V gene are ENHRY and SYGVKD.

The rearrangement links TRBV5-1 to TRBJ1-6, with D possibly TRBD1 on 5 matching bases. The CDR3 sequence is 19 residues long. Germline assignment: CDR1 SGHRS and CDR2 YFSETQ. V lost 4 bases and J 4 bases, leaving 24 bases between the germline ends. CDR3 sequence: CASSLLDRGQAAYNSPLHF. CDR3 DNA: TGCGCCAGCAGCCTACTGGACCGTGGACAAGCCGCGTATAATTCACCCCTCCACTTT.

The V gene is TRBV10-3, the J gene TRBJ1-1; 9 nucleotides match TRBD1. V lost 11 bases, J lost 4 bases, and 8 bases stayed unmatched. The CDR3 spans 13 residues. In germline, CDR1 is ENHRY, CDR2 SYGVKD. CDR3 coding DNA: TGTGCCTCGAGGACAGGGGTTAGCACTGAAGCTTTCTTT. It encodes CASRTGVSTEAFF.

CDR3 nucleotides: TGTGCCAGCACGATGCGGGCGTCTCATGGCTACACCTTC. Translation gives CASTMRASHGYTF. This chain links TRBV28 with TRBJ1-2; D not resolved. CDR1 and CDR2 (germline): MDHEN, SYDVKM. This CDR3 has 13 residues. Trimming shortened V by 7 bases and J by 6 bases, and 15 bases separated the two germline ends.

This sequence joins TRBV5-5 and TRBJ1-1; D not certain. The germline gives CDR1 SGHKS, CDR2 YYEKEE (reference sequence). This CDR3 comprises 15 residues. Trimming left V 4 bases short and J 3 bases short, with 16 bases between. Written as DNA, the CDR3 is TGTGCCAGCAGCGCGCTTCGGGTATTCGACACTGAAGCTTTCTTT. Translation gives CASSALRVFDTEAFF.

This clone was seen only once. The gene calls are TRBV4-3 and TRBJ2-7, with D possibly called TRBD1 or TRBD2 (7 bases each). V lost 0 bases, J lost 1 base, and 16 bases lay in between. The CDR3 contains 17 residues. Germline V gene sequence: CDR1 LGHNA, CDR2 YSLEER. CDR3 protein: CASSQDRWGGQSYEQYF. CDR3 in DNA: TGCGCCAGCAGCCAAGATCGCTGGGGGGGACAGTCCTACGAGCAGTACTTC.

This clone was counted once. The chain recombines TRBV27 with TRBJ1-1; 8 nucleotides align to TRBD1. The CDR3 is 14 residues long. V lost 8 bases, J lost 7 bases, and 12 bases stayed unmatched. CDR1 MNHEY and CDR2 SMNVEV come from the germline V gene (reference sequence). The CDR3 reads CASPPRQGKGEAFF. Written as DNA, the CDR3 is TGTGCCAGCCCCCCACGACAGGGGAAAGGTGAAGCTTTCTTT.

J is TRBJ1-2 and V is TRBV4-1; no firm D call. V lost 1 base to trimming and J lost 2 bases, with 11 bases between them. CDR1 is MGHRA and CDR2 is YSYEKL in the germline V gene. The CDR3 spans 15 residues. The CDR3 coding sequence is TGCGCCAGCAGCCAAGTGGTCAGTCTAAACTATGGCTACACCTTC. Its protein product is CASSQVVSLNYGYTF.

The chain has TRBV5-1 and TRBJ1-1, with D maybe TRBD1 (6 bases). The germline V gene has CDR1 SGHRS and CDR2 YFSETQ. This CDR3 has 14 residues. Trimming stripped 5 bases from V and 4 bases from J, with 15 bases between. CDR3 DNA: TGCGCCAGCAGGTCCCTACAGGGATCCACTGAAGCTTTCTTT. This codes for CASRSLQGSTEAFF.

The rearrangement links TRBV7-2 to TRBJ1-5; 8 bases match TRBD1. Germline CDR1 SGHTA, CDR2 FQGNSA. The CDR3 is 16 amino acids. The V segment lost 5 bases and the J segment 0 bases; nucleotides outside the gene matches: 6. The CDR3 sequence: CASSQTGVYSNQPQHF. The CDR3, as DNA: TGTGCCAGCAGCCAGACAGGGGTCTATAGCAATCAGCCCCAGCATTTT.

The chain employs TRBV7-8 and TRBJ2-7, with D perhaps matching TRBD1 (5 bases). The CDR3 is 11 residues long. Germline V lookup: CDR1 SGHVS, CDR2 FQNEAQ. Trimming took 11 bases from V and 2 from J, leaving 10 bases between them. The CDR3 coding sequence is TGTGCCGTCAGGGCAACCTACGAGCAGTACTTC. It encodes CAVRATYEQYF.